This T cell receptor (beta chain) was captured in a study of cytomegalovirus exposure and HLA in healthy donors. The PCR employed 60 Vbeta primers together with 13 Jbeta primers. The assay was immunoSEQ multiplex PCR, and TCRdb's table has in-frame clones only and misses some. The sample has about 150,000 clones, around 66% seen once. The CDR3 runs 13 residues. The V gene lost 6 bases and the J gene lost 11 bases, with 20 bases spanning the gap. What was sequenced was PBMCs. This sequence joins TRBV23-1 and TRBJ2-7; D remains ambiguous. TRBV23-1 is marked as an open reading frame, function uncertain. This TCR was recovered from a woman aged 30 to 39 in good health and CMV-seropositive. CDR3 amino acids: CASRTYKTLWEYF. The CDR3 DNA reads as TGCGCCAGCAGGACTTACAAGACGCTTTGGGAGTACTTC.